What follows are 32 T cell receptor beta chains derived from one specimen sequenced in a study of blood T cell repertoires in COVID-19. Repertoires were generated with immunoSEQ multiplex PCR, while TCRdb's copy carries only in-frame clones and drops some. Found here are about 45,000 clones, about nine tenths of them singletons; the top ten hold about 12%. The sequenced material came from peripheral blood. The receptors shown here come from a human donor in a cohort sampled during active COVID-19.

The chain's CDR3 is CASSPNPWEGNYEQYF. The CDR3 region has the DNA TGTGCCAGCAGCCCCAACCCGTGGGAGGGTAACTACGAGCAGTACTTC. This chain uses TRBV7-9 with TRBJ2-7, with TRBD2 identical over 7 bases. This CDR3 has 16 amino acids. V lost 5 bases to trimming and J lost 3 bases; unmatched junction nucleotides: 13. CDR1 is SEHNR, CDR2 FQNEAQ, per germline (reference sequence).

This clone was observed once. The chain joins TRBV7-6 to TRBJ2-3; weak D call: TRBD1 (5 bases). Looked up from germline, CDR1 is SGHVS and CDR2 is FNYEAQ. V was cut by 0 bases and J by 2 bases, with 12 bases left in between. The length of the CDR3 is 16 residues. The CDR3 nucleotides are TGTGCCAGCAGCTTAGCGGGGCGCGGAGTCACAGATACGCAGTATTTT. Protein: CASSLAGRGVTDTQYF.

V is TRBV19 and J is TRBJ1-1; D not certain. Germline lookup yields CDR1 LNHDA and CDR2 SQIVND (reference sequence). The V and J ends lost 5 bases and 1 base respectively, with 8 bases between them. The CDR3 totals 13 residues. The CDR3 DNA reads TGTGCCAGTAGTCCCCGGGGGAACACTGAAGCTTTCTTT. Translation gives CASSPRGNTEAFF.

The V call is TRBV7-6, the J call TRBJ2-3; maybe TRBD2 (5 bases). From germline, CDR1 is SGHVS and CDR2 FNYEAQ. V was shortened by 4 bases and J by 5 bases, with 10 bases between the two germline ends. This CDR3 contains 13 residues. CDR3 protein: CASSSLAIDTQYF. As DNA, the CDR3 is TGTGCCAGCAGCTCCCTAGCAATAGATACGCAGTATTTT.

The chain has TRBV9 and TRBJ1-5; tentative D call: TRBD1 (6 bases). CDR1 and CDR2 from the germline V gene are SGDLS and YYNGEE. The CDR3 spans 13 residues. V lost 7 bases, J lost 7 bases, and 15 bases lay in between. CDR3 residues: CASGGREGQPQHF. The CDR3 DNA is TGTGCCAGCGGGGGCAGGGAGGGGCAGCCCCAGCATTTT. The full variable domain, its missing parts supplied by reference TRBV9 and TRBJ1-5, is DSGVTQTPKHLITATGQRVTLRCSPRSGDLSVYWYQQSLDQGLQFLIQYYNGEERAKGNILERFSAQQFPDLHSELNLSSLELGDSALYFCASGGREGQPQHFGDGTRLSIL.

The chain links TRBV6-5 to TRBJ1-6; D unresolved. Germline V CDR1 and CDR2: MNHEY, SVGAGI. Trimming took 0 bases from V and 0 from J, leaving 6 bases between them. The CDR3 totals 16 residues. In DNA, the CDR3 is TGTGCCAGCAGTTACTCTGAGGGCTCCTATAATTCACCCCTCCACTTT. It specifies CASSYSEGSYNSPLHF.

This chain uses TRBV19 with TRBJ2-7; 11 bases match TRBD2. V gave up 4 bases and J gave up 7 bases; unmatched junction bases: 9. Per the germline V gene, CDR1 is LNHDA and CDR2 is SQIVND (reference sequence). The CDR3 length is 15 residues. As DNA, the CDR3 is TGTGCCAGTAGTAAACTAGCGGGAGTTTCATCGGAGCAGTACTTC. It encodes CASSKLAGVSSEQYF.

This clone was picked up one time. The chain's CDR3 is CASSSQGGSEQYF. The CDR3, as DNA: TGTGCCAGCAGTTCTCAGGGGGGAAGCGAGCAGTACTTC. V and J are TRBV28 and TRBJ2-7; D might be TRBD1 (7 bases). V was pared by 4 bases and J by 6 bases, with 13 bases between. Germline CDR1 is MDHEN and CDR2 is SYDVKM. This CDR3 is built from 13 residues.

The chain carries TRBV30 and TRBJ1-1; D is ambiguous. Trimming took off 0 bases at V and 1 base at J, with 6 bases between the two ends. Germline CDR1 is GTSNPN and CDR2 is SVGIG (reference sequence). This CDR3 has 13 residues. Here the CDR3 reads CAWSVQRNTEAFF. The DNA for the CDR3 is TGTGCCTGGAGTGTACAGAGGAACACTGAAGCTTTCTTT.

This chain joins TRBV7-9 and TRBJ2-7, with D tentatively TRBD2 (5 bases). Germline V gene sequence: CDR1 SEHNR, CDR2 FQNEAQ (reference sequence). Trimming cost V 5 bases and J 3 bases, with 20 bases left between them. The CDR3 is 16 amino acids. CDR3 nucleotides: TGTGCCAGCAGCGATAGCGACCGGGCAGGTTACTACGAGCAGTACTTC. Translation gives CASSDSDRAGYYEQYF.

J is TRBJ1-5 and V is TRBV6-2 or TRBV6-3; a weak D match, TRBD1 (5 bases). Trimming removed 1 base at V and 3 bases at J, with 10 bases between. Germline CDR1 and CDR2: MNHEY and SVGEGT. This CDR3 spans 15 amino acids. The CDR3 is CASSYLRQINQPQHF. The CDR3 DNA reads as TGTGCCAGCAGTTACTTAAGACAGATCAATCAGCCCCAGCATTTT.

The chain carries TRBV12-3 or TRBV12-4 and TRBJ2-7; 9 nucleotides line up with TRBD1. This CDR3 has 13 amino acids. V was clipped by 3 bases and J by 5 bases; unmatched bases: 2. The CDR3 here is CASSFRDRDEQYF. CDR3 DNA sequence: TGTGCCAGCAGTTTCCGGGACAGGGACGAGCAGTACTTC.

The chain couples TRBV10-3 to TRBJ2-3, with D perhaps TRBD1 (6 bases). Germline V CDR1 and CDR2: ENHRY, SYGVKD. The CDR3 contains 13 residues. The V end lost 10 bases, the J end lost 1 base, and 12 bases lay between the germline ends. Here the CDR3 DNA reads TGTGCCACTACGAGGACAGGCACAGATACGCAGTATTTT. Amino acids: CATTRTGTDTQYF.

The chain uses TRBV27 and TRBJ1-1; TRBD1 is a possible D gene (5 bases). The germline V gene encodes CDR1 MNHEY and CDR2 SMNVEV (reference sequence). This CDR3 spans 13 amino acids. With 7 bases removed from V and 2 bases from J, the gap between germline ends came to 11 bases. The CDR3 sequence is CASTKDTNTEAFF. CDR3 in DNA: TGTGCCAGCACCAAGGACACAAACACTGAAGCTTTCTTT.

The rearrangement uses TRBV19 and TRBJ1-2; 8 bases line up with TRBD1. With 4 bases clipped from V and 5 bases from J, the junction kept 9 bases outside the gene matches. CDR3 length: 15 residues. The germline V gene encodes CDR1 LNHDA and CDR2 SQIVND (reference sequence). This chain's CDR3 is CASSSDRGFQYGYTF. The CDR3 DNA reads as TGTGCCAGTAGTAGTGACAGGGGATTTCAATATGGCTACACCTTC.

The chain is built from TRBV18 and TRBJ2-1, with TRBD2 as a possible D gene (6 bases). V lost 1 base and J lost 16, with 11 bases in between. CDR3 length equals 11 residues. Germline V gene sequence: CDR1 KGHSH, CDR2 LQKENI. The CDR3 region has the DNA TGTGCCAGCTCACCACAGGAGGGTCAATTCTTC. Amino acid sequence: CASSPQEGQFF.

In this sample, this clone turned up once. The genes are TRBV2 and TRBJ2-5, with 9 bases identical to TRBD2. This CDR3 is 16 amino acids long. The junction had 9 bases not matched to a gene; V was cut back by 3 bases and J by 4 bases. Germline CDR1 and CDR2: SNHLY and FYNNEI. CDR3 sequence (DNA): TGTGCCAGCAGTGACCCCTGGGCGGGAGGGTTAGAGACCCAGTACTTC. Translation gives CASSDPWAGGLETQYF. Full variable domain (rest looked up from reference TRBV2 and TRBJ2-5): EPEVTQTPSHQVTQMGQEVILRCVPISNHLYFYWYRQILGQKVEFLVSFYNNEISEKSEIFDDQFSVERPDGSNFTLKIRSTKLEDSAMYFCASSDPWAGGLETQYFGPGTRLLVL.

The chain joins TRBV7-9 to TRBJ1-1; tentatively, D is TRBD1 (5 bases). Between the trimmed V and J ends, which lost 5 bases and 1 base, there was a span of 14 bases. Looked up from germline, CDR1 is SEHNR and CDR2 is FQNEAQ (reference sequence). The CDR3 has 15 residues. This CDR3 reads CASSLGWGGNTEAFF. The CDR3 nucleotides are TGTGCCAGCAGCCTCGGCTGGGGGGGGAACACTGAAGCTTTCTTT.

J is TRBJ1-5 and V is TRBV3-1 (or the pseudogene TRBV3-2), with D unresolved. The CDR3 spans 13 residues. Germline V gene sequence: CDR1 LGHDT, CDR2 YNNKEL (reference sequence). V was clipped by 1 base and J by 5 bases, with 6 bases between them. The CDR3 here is CASSQGGYQPQHF. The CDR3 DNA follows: TGTGCCAGCAGCCAAGGCGGGTATCAGCCCCAGCATTTT.

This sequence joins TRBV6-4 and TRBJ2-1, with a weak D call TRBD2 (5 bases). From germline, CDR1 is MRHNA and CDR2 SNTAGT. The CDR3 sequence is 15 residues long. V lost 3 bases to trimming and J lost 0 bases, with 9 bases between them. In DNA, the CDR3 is TGTGCCAGCAGTGAGGAGGAGAGCTCCTACAATGAGCAGTTCTTC. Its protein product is CASSEEESSYNEQFF.

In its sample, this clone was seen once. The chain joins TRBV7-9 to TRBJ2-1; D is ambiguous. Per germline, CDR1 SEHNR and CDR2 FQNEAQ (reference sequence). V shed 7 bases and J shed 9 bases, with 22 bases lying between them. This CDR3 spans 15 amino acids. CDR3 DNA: TGTGCCAGCACCATAGAGAGGTTTTTCGTAATTGAGCAGTTCTTC. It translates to CASTIERFFVIEQFF. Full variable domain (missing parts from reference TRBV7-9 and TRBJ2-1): DTGVSQNPRHKITKRGQNVTFRCDPISEHNRLYWYRQTLGQGPEFLTYFQNEAQLEKSRLLSDRFSAERPKGSFSTLEIQRTEQGDSAMYLCASTIERFFVIEQFFGPGTRLTVL.

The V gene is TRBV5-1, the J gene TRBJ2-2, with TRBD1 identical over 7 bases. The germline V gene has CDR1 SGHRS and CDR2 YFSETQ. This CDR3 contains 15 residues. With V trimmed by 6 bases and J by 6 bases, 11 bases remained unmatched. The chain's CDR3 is CASTPQGSKAGELFF. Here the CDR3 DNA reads TGCGCCAGCACCCCACAGGGGAGTAAGGCCGGGGAGCTGTTTTTT.

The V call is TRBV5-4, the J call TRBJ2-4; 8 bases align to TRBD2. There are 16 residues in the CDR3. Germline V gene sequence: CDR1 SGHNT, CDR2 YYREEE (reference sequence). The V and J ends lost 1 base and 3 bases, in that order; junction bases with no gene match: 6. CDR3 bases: TGTGCCAGCAGCTTGTCGGCGGGGGGACTCAAAAACATTCAGTACTTC. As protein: CASSLSAGGLKNIQYF. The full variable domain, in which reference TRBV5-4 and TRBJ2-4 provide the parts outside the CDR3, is ETGVTQSPTHLIKTRGQQVTLRCSSQSGHNTVSWYQQALGQGPQFIFQYYREEENGRGNFPPRFSGLQFPNYSSELNVNALELDDSALYLCASSLSAGGLKNIQYFGAGTRLSVL.

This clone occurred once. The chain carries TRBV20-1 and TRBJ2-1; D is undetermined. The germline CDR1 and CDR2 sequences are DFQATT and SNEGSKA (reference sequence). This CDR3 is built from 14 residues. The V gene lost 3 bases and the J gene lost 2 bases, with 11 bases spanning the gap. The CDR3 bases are TGCAGTGCTAGTCGAGGTACCGCCTACAATGAGCAGTTCTTC. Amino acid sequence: CSASRGTAYNEQFF.

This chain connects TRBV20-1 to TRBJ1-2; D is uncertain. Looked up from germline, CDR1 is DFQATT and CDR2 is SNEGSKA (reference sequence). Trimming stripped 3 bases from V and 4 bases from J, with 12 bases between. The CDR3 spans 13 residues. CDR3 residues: CSASYEGGYGYTF. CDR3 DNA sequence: TGCAGTGCTAGTTATGAGGGCGGCTATGGCTACACCTTC.

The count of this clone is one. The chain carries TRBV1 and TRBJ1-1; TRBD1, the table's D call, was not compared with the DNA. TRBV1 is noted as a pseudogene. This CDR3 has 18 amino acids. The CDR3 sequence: CTSSQDHQWDSKITEAFF. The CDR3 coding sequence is TGCACCAGCAGCCAAGATCATCAGTGGGACAGTAAAATCACTGAAGCTTTCTTT.

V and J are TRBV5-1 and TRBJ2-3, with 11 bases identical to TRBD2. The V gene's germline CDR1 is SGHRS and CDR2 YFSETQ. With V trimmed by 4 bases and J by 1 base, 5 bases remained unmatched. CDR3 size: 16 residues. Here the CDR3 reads CASSRSGRVGTDTQYF. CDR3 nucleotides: TGCGCCAGCAGCCGTAGCGGGAGGGTTGGCACAGATACGCAGTATTTT.

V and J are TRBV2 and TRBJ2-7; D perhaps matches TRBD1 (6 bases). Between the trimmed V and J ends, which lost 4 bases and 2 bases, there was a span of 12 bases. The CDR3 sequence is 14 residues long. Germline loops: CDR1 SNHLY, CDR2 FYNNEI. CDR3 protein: CASSGSGVPYEQYF. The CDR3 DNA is TGTGCCAGCAGTGGATCAGGGGTCCCCTACGAGCAGTACTTC. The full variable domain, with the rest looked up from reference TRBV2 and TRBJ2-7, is EPEVTQTPSHQVTQMGQEVILRCVPISNHLYFYWYRQILGQKVEFLVSFYNNEISEKSEIFDDQFSVERPDGSNFTLKIRSTKLEDSAMYFCASSGSGVPYEQYFGPGTRLTVT.

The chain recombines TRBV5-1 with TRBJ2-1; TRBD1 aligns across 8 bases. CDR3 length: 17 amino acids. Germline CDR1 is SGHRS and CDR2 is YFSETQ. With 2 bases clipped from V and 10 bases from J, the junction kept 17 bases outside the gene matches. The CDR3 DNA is TGCGCCAGCAGCTTCAAACAGGGACAGGTATCAATTATGGAGCAGTTCTTC. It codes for CASSFKQGQVSIMEQFF.

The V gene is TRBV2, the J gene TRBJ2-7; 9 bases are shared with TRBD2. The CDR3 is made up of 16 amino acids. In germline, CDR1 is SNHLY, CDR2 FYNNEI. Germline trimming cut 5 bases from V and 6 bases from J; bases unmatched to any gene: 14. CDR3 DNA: TGTGCCAGCAGTTCGGCGGGAGGGCCAAGTTCTAGCGAGCAGTACTTC. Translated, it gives CASSSAGGPSSSEQYF.

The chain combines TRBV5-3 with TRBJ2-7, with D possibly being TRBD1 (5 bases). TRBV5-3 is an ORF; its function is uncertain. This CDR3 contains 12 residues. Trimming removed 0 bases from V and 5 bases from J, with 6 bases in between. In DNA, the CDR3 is TGTGCCAGAAGCTTGGCAGGGAACGAGCAGTACTTC. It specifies CARSLAGNEQYF.

The CDR3 nucleotides read TGTGCCAGCAGCCTCGTAGCGGGATCGTACAATGAGCAGTTCTTC. Translated, it gives CASSLVAGSYNEQFF. J is TRBJ2-1 and V is TRBV14; TRBD2 matches 8 bases. This CDR3 spans 15 amino acids. With 4 bases clipped from V and 4 bases from J, the junction kept 6 bases outside the gene matches. From germline, CDR1 is SGHDN and CDR2 FVKESK.